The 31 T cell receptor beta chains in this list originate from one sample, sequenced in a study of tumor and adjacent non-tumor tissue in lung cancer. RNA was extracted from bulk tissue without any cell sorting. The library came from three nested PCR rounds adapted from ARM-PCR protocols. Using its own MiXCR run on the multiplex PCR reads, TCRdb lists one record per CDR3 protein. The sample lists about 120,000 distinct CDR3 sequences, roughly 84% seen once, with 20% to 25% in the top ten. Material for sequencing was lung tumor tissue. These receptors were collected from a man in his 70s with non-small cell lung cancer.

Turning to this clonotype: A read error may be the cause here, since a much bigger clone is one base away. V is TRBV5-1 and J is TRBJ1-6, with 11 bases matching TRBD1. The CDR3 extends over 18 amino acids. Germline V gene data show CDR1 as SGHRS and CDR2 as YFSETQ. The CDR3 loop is CASSSAGQGADLYSLLHF. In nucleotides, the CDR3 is TGCGCCAGCAGCTCTGCCGGACAGGGGGCGGATTTGTATTCACTCCTCCACTTT.

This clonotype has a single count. DNA for the CDR3: TGCAGCGTTGGGGGGACAGGACCTCCGAGGGAGACCCAGTTCTTC. It encodes CSVGGTGPPRETQFF. The V call is TRBV29-1, the J call TRBJ2-5; 8 positions agree with TRBD1. The DNA matches TRBJ2-1 better at its end, which makes the J call doubtful. The V gene's germline CDR1 is SQVTM and CDR2 ANQGSEA. This CDR3 has 15 residues.

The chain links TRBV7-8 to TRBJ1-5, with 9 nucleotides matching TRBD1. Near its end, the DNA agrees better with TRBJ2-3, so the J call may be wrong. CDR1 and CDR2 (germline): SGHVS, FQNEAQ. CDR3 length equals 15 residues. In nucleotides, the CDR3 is TGTGCCAGCAGCGGGACAGGGAATAGCAATCAGTCCCAGTATTTT. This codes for CASSGTGNSNQSQYF.

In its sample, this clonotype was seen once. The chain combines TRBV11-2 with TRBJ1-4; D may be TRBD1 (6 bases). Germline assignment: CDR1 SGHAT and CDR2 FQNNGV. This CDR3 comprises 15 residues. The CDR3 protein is CDSNRSGTSNEKLFF. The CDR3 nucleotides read TGTGATAGCAACAGAAGTGGGACAAGTAATGAAAAACTGTTTTTT.

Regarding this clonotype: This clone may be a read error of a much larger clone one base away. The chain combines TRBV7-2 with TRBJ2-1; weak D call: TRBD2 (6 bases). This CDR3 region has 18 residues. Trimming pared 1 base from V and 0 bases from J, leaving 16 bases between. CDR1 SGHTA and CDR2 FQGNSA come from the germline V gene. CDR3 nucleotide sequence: TGTGCCAGCAGCTTAGTATCGGGAGCCCCGAGCTCCTACAATGAGCAGTTCTTC. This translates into CASSLVSGAPSSYNEQFF. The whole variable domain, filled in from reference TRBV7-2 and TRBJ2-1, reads GAGVSQSPSNKVTEKGKDVELRCDPISGHTALYWYRQSLGQGLEFLIYFQGNSAPDKSGLPSDRFSAERTGGSVSTLTIQRTQQEDSAVYLCASSLVSGAPSSYNEQFFGPGTRLTVL.

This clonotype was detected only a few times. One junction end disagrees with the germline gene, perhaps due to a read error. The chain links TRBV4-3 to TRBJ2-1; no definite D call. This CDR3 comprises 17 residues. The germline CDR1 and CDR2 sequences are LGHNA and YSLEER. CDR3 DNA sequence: TGCGCCAGGAGCCAAGACCCAGCTGGAGCTGAATATAATGAGCAGTTCTTC. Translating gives CARSQDPAGAEYNEQFF.

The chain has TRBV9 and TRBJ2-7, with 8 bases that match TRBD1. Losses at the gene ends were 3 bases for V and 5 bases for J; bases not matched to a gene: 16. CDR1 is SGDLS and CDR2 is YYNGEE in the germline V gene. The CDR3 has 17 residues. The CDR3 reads CASSGATGQGIRNEQYF. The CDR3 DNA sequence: TGTGCCAGCAGCGGAGCCACAGGACAGGGAATCAGGAACGAGCAGTACTTC.

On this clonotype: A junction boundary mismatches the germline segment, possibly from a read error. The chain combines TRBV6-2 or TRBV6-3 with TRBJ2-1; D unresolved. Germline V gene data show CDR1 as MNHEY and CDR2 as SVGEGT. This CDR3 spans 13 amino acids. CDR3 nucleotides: TGTACCAGCAACAGAGGCGGTTACTATGAGCAGTTATTC. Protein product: CTSNRGGYYEQLF.

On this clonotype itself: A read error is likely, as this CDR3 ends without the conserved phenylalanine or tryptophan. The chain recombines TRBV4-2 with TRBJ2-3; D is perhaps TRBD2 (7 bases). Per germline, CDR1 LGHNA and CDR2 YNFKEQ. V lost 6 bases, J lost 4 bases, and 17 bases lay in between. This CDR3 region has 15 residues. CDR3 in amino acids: CASRPSKGGSDTQYL. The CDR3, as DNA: TGTGCCAGCAGACCCAGTAAGGGGGGGTCAGATACGCAGTATCTT.

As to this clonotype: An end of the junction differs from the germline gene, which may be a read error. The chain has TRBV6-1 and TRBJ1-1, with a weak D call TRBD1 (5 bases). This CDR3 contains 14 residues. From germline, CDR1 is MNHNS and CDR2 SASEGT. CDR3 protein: CASTEGRQDTKAFF. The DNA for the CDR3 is TGTGCCAGCACCGAAGGTCGGCAGGACACTAAAGCTTTCTTT.

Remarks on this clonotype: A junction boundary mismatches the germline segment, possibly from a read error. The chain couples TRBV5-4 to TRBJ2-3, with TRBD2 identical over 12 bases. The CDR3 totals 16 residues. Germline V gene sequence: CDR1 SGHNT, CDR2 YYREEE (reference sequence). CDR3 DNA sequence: TGCGCCATCAGTCCGACTAGCGGGAGATGGACAGATACGCAGTATTTT. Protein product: CAISPTSGRWTDTQYF.

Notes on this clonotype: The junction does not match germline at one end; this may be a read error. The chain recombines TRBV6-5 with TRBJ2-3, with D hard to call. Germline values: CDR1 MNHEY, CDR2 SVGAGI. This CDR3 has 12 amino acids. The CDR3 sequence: CASRDGTDTQYF. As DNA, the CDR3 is TGTGCGAGCAGAGACGGCACAGATACGCAGTATTTT.

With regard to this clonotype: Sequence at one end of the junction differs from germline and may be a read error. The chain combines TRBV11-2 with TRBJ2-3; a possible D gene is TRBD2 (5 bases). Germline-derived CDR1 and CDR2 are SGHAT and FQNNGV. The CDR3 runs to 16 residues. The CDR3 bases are TGTGCCAGCAGCTTATCTCGGGGTGGAAGCACAGATACGCAATATTTT. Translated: CASSLSRGGSTDTQYF.

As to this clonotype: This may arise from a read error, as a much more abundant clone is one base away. This CDR3 reads CASSLLTATGANVLTF. Here the CDR3 DNA reads TGTGCCAGCAGTTTATTGACGGCCACTGGGGCCAACGTCCTGACTTTC. V usage is TRBV28 and J usage is TRBJ2-6; D is undetermined. Germline V gene data show CDR1 as MDHEN and CDR2 as SYDVKM. The length of the CDR3 is 16 residues. The germline V and J ends were trimmed by 1 base and 2 bases, with 9 bases remaining between them.

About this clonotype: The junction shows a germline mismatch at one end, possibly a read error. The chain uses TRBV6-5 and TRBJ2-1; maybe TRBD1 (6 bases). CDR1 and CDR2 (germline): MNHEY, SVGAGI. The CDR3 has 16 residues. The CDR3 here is CASSYGAGDYYNKQFF. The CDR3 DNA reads TGTGCCAGCAGTTACGGCGCAGGGGATTACTACAATAAGCAGTTCTTC.

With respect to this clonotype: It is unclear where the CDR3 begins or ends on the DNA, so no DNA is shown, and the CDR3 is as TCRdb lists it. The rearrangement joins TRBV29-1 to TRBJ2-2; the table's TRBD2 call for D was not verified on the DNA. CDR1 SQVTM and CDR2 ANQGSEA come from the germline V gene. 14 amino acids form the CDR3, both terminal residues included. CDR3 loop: CNADVAEGTGELFF.

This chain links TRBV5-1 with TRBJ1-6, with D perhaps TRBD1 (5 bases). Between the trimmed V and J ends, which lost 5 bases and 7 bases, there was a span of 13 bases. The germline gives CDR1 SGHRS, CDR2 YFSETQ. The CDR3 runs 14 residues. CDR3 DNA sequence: TGCGCCAGCAGTTTCCGGGACGGCAATTCACCCCTCCACTTT. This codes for CASSFRDGNSPLHF. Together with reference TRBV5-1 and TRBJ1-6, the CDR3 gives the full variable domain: KAGVTQTPRYLIKTRGQQVTLSCSPISGHRSVSWYQQTPGQGLQFLFEYFSETQRNKGNFPGRFSGRQFSNSRSEMNVSTLELGDSALYLCASSFRDGNSPLHFGNGTRLTVT.

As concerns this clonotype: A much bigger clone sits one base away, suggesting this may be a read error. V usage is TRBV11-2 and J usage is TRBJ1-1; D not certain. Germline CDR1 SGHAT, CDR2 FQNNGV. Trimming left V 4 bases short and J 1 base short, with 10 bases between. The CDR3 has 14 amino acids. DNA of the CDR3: TGTGCCAGCAGCTCCGGATGGCCGAACACTGAAGCTTTCTTT. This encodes CASSSGWPNTEAFF.

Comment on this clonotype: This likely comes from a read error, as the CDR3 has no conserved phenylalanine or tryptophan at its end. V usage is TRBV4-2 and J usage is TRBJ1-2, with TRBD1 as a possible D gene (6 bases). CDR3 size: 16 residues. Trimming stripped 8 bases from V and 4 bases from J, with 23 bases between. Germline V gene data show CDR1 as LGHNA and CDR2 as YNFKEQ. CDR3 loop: CASCPTRTDILYGYTL. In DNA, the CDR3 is TGTGCCAGCTGCCCTACCAGGACAGATATCCTCTATGGCTACACCTTA.

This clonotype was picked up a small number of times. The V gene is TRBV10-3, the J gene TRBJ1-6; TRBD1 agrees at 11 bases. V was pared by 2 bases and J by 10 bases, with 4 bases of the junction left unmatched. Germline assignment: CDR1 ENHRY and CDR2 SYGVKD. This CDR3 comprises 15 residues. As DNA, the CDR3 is TGTGCCATCAGTGAGACGCGGGACAGGGGGTCACCCCTCCACTTT. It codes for CAISETRDRGSPLHF.

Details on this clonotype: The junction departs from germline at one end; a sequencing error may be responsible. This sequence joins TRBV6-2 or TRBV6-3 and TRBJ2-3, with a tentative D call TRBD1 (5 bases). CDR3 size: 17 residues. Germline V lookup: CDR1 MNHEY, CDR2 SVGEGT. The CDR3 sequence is CASSYSTTVGHQDTQYF. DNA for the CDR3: TGTGCCAGTAGTTACTCGACGACAGTAGGCCACCAGGATACGCAGTATTTT.

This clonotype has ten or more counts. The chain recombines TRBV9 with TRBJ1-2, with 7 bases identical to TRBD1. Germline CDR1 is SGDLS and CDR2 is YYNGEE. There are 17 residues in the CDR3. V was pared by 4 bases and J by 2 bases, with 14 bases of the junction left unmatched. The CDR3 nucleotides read TGTGCCAGCAGCCCCACTTCGACAGGGCCCCAAAACTATGGCTACACCTTC. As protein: CASSPTSTGPQNYGYTF.

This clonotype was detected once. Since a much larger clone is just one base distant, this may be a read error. The CDR3 is CASSPLESTDTLYF. The CDR3 bases are TGTGCCAGCAGCCCCCTGGAGAGCACAGATACGCTGTATTTT. This chain joins TRBV11-2 and TRBJ2-3; D unclear. The CDR3 has 14 residues. The V gene's germline CDR1 is SGHAT and CDR2 FQNNGV.

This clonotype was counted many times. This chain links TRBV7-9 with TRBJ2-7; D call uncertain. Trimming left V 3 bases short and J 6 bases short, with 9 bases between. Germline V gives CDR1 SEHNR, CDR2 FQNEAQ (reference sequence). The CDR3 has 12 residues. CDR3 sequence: CASSFDFVEQYF. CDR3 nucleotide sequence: TGTGCCAGCAGCTTCGATTTCGTCGAGCAGTACTTC.

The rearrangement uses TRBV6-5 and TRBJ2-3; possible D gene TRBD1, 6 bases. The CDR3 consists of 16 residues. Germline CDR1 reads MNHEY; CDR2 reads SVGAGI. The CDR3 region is CVSSPSYRVNTDTQYF. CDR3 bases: TGTGTTAGCAGTCCCAGCTACAGGGTGAACACAGATACGCAGTATTTT.

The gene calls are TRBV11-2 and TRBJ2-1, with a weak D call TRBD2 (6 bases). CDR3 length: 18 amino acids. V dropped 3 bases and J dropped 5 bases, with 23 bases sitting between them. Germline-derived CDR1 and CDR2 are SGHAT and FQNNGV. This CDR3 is CASSFHVRDWAFHNEQFF. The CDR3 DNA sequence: TGTGCCAGCAGCTTTCATGTGCGGGACTGGGCCTTCCACAATGAGCAGTTCTTC.

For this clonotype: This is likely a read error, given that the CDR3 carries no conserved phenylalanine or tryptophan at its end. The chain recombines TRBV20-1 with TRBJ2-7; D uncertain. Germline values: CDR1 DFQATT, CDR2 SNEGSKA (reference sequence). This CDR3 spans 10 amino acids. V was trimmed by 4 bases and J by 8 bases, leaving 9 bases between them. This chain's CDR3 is CSAIRLQQYL. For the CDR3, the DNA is TGCAGTGCTATTCGGTTGCAGCAGTACTTA.

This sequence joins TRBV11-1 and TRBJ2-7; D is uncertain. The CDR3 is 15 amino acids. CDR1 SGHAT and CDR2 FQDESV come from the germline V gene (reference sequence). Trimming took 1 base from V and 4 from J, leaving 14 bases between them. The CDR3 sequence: CASSLEGSASYEQYF. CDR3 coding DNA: TGTGCCAGCAGCTTAGAAGGTTCCGCCTCATACGAGCAGTACTTC.

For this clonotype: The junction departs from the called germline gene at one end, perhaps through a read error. The CDR3 loop reads CANSLAAGGLNTEAFF. CDR3 bases: TGTGCCAACAGTTTAGCGGCAGGGGGCCTGAACACTGAAGCTTTCTTT. This sequence joins TRBV12-3 or TRBV12-4 and TRBJ1-1, with TRBD1 identical over 8 bases. This CDR3 has 16 amino acids.

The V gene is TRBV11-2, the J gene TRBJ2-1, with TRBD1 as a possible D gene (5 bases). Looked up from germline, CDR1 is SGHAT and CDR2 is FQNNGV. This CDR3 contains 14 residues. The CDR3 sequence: CDNSLARQYNEQFF. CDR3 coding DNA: TGTGACAACAGCTTAGCTAGACAGTACAATGAGCAGTTCTTC.

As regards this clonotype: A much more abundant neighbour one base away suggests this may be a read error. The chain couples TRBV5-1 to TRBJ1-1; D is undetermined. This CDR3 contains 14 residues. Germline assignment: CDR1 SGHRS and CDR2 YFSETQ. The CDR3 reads CARSLDPQNTEAFF. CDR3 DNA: TGCGCCCGCAGCTTGGATCCTCAGAACACTGAAGCTTTCTTT.